A selection of T cell receptor beta chains follows, all from one sample in a study of blood T cell repertoires in COVID-19. Libraries were prepared by immunoSEQ multiplex PCR; TCRdb keeps only in-frame clonotypes and omits some of them. Among tens of thousands of clones listed, roughly 76% were seen once. Sample: peripheral blood. Receptors were obtained from a woman aged 55-69 years with acute or convalescent COVID-19. CDR3s include the opening cysteine and the closing phenylalanine or tryptophan. The order of the fields is D gene, V gene, clone size, J gene, CDR3 protein, CDR3 DNA. D genes are given only for firm matches. Clone size is not always given. Where it is, it says once, few, many or a class for expanded clones.

>-|TRBV7-9|-|TRBJ1-1
CASSLAFGSEAFF
TGTGCCAGCAGCTTAGCTTTCGGTTCAGAAGCTTTCTTT
>-|TRBV9|-|TRBJ1-2
CASSVGGTNYGYTF
TGTGCCAGCAGCGTAGGCGGGACTAACTATGGCTACACCTTC
>TRBD1|TRBV7-9|-|TRBJ1-2
CASNPEDRGNYGYTF
TGTGCCAGCAACCCCGAGGACAGGGGCAACTATGGCTACACCTTC
>-|TRBV19|-|TRBJ2-5
CASSDSGGRLETQYF
TGTGCCAGTAGTGACTCGGGGGGCCGGTTAGAGACCCAGTACTTC
>TRBD2|TRBV11-1|-|TRBJ2-3
CASSSRGSGKIDTQYF
TGTGCCAGCAGCTCCCGTGGTAGCGGGAAGATAGATACGCAGTATTTT
>-|TRBV9|few|TRBJ2-1
CASSVTPLSLFF
TGTGCCAGCAGCGTTACCCCGCTGAGCTTGTTCTTC
>-|TRBV24-1|-|TRBJ2-7
CATSDYSYEQYF
TGTGCCACCAGTGACTACAGTTACGAGCAGTACTTC
>-|TRBV24-1|once|TRBJ2-7
CATSEGLASYEQYF
TGTGCCACCAGTGAAGGGCTAGCATCCTACGAGCAGTACTTC
>-|TRBV20-1|-|TRBJ1-1
CSASKGDGEAFF
TGCAGTGCTAGTAAGGGAGACGGTGAAGCTTTCTTT
>-|TRBV2|-|TRBJ1-2
CASSDRMNYGYTF
TGTGCCAGCAGCGACAGGATGAACTATGGCTACACCTTC
>-|TRBV24-1|-|TRBJ2-1
CATSDFVTGINEQFF
TGTGCCACCAGTGATTTCGTTACGGGAATCAATGAGCAGTTCTTC
>TRBD1|TRBV19|-|TRBJ1-4
CASSMIEGAREKLFF
TGTGCCAGTAGTATGATCGAGGGGGCGAGAGAAAAACTGTTTTTT
>-|TRBV5-8|-|TRBJ1-3
CASSILGNTIYF
TGTGCCAGCAGCATCCTTGGAAACACCATATATTTT
>-|TRBV5-1|-|TRBJ1-2
CASSEGYGYTF
TGCGCCAGCAGCGAGGGCTATGGCTACACCTTC
>-|TRBV11-1|-|TRBJ2-5
CASSHKQGRETQYF
TGTGCCAGCAGCCACAAACAGGGAAGAGAGACCCAGTACTTC